This T cell receptor (beta chain) was obtained from a study of shared clonotypes between healthy human individuals. The CDR3 sequence is 16 residues long. The V and J ends lost 5 bases and 0 bases respectively, with 17 bases between them. Germline CDR1 is SGHVS and CDR2 is FQNEAQ. Only in-frame clones appear in the TCRdb table, and some are missing; sequencing was by immunoSEQ multiplex PCR. The profile covers fewer than 130,000 clones, with about 70% appearing a single time and almost 25% taken by the ten largest. Source material: memory CD8+ T cells sorted from blood. Subset given: CD45RO+ cells pooled with CCR7-negative TemRA cells. The V and J genes are TRBV7-8 and TRBJ2-7, with no clear D. The TCR was taken from a woman aged 25-40 years in good health. The CDR3 DNA follows: TGTGCCAGCAGCCCGAGACGGGCCAAGAGCTCCTACGAGCAGTACTTC. Translation gives CASSPRRAKSSYEQYF.